The 18 T cell receptor beta chains below were found in one sample sequenced in a study of shared clonotypes between healthy human individuals. Sequencing was performed with immunoSEQ multiplex PCR; in TCRdb, only in-frame clones are kept and a portion is missing. Of 1.5 million to 2.5 million clones in the sample, about 95% were seen once. Naive CD8 cells, CD45RO-negative and positively selected for CCR7, excluded terminally differentiated effector memory CD45RA+ cells. The sequencing sample was made of naive CD8+ T cells sorted from blood. The receptor source for this set is a man younger than 30 in good health.

The chain uses TRBV5-1 and TRBJ1-1; 9 bases map to TRBD1. J lost 2 bases, V lost 4 bases, and 9 bases had no gene match. CDR3 length: 16 amino acids. CDR1 and CDR2 (germline): SGHRS, YFSETQ. The DNA of the CDR3 is TGCGCCAGCAGCCCGGCCGGACAGGGGAGAAACACTGAAGCTTTCTTT. It is translated as CASSPAGQGRNTEAFF.

This clone was seen once. The chain couples TRBV7-9 to TRBJ1-1; D perhaps matches TRBD1 (5 bases). This CDR3 comprises 15 residues. Germline loops: CDR1 SEHNR, CDR2 FQNEAQ (reference sequence). The ends were cut back, 1 base at V and 2 bases at J, with 11 bases in the middle. The CDR3 DNA is TGTGCCAGCAGCTTAGAATGGACACTCAACACTGAAGCTTTCTTT. This gives the protein CASSLEWTLNTEAFF.

On this clone: Other nucleotide sequences from this sample produce the same CDR3. The chain uses TRBV5-1 and TRBJ2-7; TRBD1 might be the D (6 bases). V gave up 4 bases and J gave up 5 bases, with 10 bases separating them. Germline-derived CDR1 and CDR2 are SGHRS and YFSETQ. CDR3 length equals 12 residues. CDR3 amino acids: CASSVQGNEQYF. The CDR3, as DNA: TGCGCCAGCAGCGTACAGGGCAACGAGCAGTACTTC.

The chain carries TRBV5-6 and TRBJ2-7, with D perhaps matching TRBD2 (6 bases). Germline lookup yields CDR1 SGHDT and CDR2 YYEEEE. The V end lost 4 bases, the J end lost 4 bases, and 15 bases lay between the germline ends. This CDR3 has 14 residues. The CDR3 coding sequence is TGTGCCAGCAGCCAGGGACTCACCCTTTACGAGCAGTACTTC. Encoded protein: CASSQGLTLYEQYF.

The chain recombines TRBV28 with TRBJ2-7; TRBD1 matches at 10 bases. Germline values: CDR1 MDHEN, CDR2 SYDVKM. V gave up 3 bases and J gave up 2 bases; unmatched junction bases: 4. The CDR3 runs to 15 residues. The CDR3 DNA reads as TGTGCCAGCAGTTTTACGACAGGGGGCCCCTACGAGCAGTACTTC. Residues: CASSFTTGGPYEQYF.

The V call is TRBV7-2, the J call TRBJ2-5; 11 positions agree with TRBD2. In germline, CDR1 is SGHTA, CDR2 FQGNSA. This CDR3 has 18 amino acids. J gave up 2 bases and V 1 base, and 9 bases lay outside the gene matches. The CDR3 reads CASSLEVAGGPVQETQYF. The DNA of the CDR3 is TGTGCCAGCAGCTTAGAGGTAGCGGGAGGGCCTGTACAAGAGACCCAGTACTTC.

In the case of this clone: In the same sample, other DNA sequences code for this CDR3. The chain combines TRBV9 with TRBJ2-7; D is unresolved. The V gene's germline CDR1 is SGDLS and CDR2 YYNGEE. This CDR3 comprises 15 residues. Between the trimmed V and J ends, which lost 2 bases and 0 bases, there was a span of 12 bases. The CDR3 spells CASSVGTSSSYEQYF. In DNA form, the CDR3 reads TGTGCCAGCAGCGTTGGAACCTCGAGCTCCTACGAGCAGTACTTC.

The chain links TRBV7-9 to TRBJ1-5; no clear D. Trimming removed 6 bases from V and 9 bases from J, with 15 bases in between. The CDR3 is made up of 13 amino acids. Germline V gene lookup returns CDR1 SEHNR and CDR2 FQNEAQ (reference sequence). CDR3 amino acids: CASSFDTRGPQHF. In DNA, the CDR3 is TGTGCCAGCAGTTTTGACACCCGGGGGCCCCAGCATTTT.

V gene TRBV18 combines with J gene TRBJ2-2; 12 bases are shared with TRBD2. This CDR3 region has 20 residues. The germline CDR1 and CDR2 sequences are KGHSH and LQKENI. V trimming: 4 bases; J trimming: 5 bases; junction bases outside the gene matches: 17. The CDR3 protein is CASSLDILDVTSGGTGELFF. The CDR3 coding sequence is TGTGCCAGCTCACTAGACATCCTCGACGTGACTAGCGGGGGAACCGGGGAGCTGTTTTTT. The full variable domain, in which reference TRBV18 and TRBJ2-2 provide the parts outside the CDR3, is NAGVMQNPRHLVRRRGQEARLRCSPMKGHSHVYWYRQLPEEGLKFMVYLQKENIIDESGMPKERFSAEFPKEGPSILRIQQVVRGDSAAYFCASSLDILDVTSGGTGELFFGEGSRLTVL.

CDR3 sequence reads: CASSLGQGFQETQYF. The CDR3 DNA follows: TGTGCCAGCAGCTTAGGCCAGGGTTTCCAAGAGACCCAGTACTTC. The rearrangement uses TRBV11-2 and TRBJ2-5, with D perhaps TRBD1 (5 bases). Per germline, CDR1 SGHAT and CDR2 FQNNGV. V lost 1 base and J 1 base, leaving 10 bases between the germline ends. The CDR3 runs to 15 residues.

V and J are TRBV29-1 and TRBJ2-5; no clear D. The CDR3 consists of 15 residues. Trimming removed 6 bases from V and 3 bases from J, with 20 bases in between. Germline V gene lookup returns CDR1 SQVTM and CDR2 ANQGSEA. The CDR3 region is CSVVPLGNIKETQYF. In DNA, the CDR3 is TGCAGCGTAGTTCCGCTAGGCAATATCAAAGAGACCCAGTACTTC. Full variable domain (missing parts from reference TRBV29-1 and TRBJ2-5): SAVISQKPSRDICQRGTSLTIQCQVDSQVTMMFWYRQQPGQSLTLIATANQGSEATYESGFVIDKFPISRPNLTFSTLTVSNMSPEDSSIYLCSVVPLGNIKETQYFGPGTRLLVL.

The V call is TRBV6-5, the J call TRBJ2-5; 8 bases are a match to TRBD1. V lost 5 bases to trimming and J lost 5 bases; unmatched junction nucleotides: 1. The length of the CDR3 is 12 residues. Germline assignment: CDR1 MNHEY and CDR2 SVGAGI. The CDR3 is CASSTGGETQYF. For the CDR3, the DNA is TGTGCCAGCAGTACAGGGGGGGAGACCCAGTACTTC.

The rearrangement uses TRBV6-5 and TRBJ2-3; no reliable D call. CDR1 is MNHEY, CDR2 SVGAGI, per germline. V lost 5 bases to trimming and J lost 2 bases, with 8 bases between them. The CDR3 covers 13 residues. The CDR3 bases are TGTGCCAGCAGTGAGTTATTCACAGATACGCAGTATTTT. This gives the protein CASSELFTDTQYF.

The chain carries TRBV4-1 and TRBJ2-3, with 12 bases lining up with TRBD2. CDR3 length equals 15 residues. Germline CDR1 reads MGHRA; CDR2 reads YSYEKL. The J segment lost 5 bases and the V segment lost 8 bases, leaving 8 bases of the junction unmatched. The CDR3 sequence: CASGRLAGEGDTQYF. For the CDR3, the DNA is TGCGCCAGCGGACGACTAGCGGGAGAAGGAGATACGCAGTATTTT.

The chain has TRBV10-3 and TRBJ2-7; tentatively, D is TRBD1 (6 bases). The V gene's germline CDR1 is ENHRY and CDR2 SYGVKD. This CDR3 comprises 16 residues. Trimming left V 3 bases short and J 1 base short, with 16 bases between. The chain's CDR3 is CAISDNRDTASYEQYF. As DNA, the CDR3 is TGTGCCATCAGTGATAACCGGGACACGGCATCCTACGAGCAGTACTTC.

The chain is built from TRBV4-1 and TRBJ2-7, with 9 bases fitting TRBD1. The CDR3 length is 15 residues. Germline assignment: CDR1 MGHRA and CDR2 YSYEKL. V lost 4 bases, J lost 9 bases, and 13 bases stayed unmatched. Written as DNA, the CDR3 is TGCGCCAGCAGCCTAGGACAGGGGACGAGGGAGGGGCAGTACTTC. It encodes CASSLGQGTREGQYF.

The chain uses TRBV4-1 and TRBJ1-4, with D perhaps matching TRBD1 (5 bases). The V and J ends lost 0 bases and 7 bases respectively, with 18 bases between them. The germline V gene encodes CDR1 MGHRA and CDR2 YSYEKL. The CDR3 covers 17 residues. The CDR3 region is CASSQEASTGLTEKLFF. The CDR3, as DNA: TGCGCCAGCAGCCAAGAAGCCTCCACGGGGCTTACTGAAAAACTGTTTTTT.

V and J are TRBV5-8 and TRBJ2-7, with D unclear. V was shortened by 4 bases and J by 0 bases, with 14 bases between the two germline ends. Germline values: CDR1 SGHTS, CDR2 YDEGEE. The CDR3 contains 15 residues. The CDR3 DNA reads TGTGCCAGCAGCCTTAATCAGCCTACCTCCTACGAGCAGTACTTC. Amino acids: CASSLNQPTSYEQYF.